The 4 T cell receptor beta chains reported below all come from one sample, sequenced in a study of blood T cell repertoires in COVID-19. TCRdb keeps only in-frame clones here, not all; method: immunoSEQ multiplex PCR. The data show a few hundred thousand clones, about 86% seen once. The specimen sequenced was peripheral blood. Every receptor here comes from a woman aged 45-59 years with acute or convalescent COVID-19.

CDR3 nucleotide sequence: TGTGCCAGCAGCTTGGCCCTAGCGGTTCGGGAGGAGACCCAGTACTTC. Its protein is CASSLALAVREETQYF. This sequence joins TRBV5-4 and TRBJ2-5; TRBD2 matches 7 bases. Germline-derived CDR1 and CDR2 are SGHNT and YYREEE (reference sequence). The CDR3 has 16 residues. V gave up 0 bases and J gave up 5 bases; unmatched junction bases: 10.

The chain is built from TRBV19 and TRBJ1-5; 9 bases fit TRBD1. The V gene end was trimmed by 4 bases and the J gene end by 4 bases; junction bases not matched to a gene: 2. CDR1 is LNHDA and CDR2 is SQIVND in the germline V gene (reference sequence). This CDR3 has 14 amino acids. In DNA, the CDR3 is TGTGCCAGTAGTAGGGGACAGGGTAATCAGCCCCAGCATTTT. This translates into CASSRGQGNQPQHF.

J is TRBJ1-5 and V is TRBV6-6; D uncertain. V gave up 2 bases and J gave up 6 bases, with 14 bases separating them. The CDR3 covers 15 residues. Germline lookup yields CDR1 MNHNY and CDR2 SVGAGI (reference sequence). The CDR3 coding sequence is TGTGCCAGCAGTTACCCCCCACGACGCGGTCAGCCCCAGCATTTT. This sequence encodes CASSYPPRRGQPQHF.

This chain uses TRBV10-3 with TRBJ1-1; 8 bases fit TRBD1. The V and J ends lost 10 bases and 1 base, in that order; junction bases with no gene match: 14. CDR1 and CDR2 (germline): ENHRY, SYGVKD. The CDR3 spans 16 residues. The CDR3 DNA reads as TGTGCCACCCTTGGGACAGGTCTTGGATCGAACACTGAAGCTTTCTTT. This codes for CATLGTGLGSNTEAFF.